The rows below give T cell receptor beta chains drawn from one sample of a study of T cells of healthy individuals. TCRdb itself ran the 5' RACE reads through MiXCR, one entry per CDR3 protein. The profile shows 60,000 to 75,000 distinct CDR3 sequences, around 16% of them singletons. These receptors came from a human donor in good health. Both conserved end residues are part of each CDR3. D genes are given only for firm matches. A clone size is listed for some rows: how often the clone was seen (once, few, many), or a class if it is expanded.

>TRBV7-2|few|TRBJ2-2|TRBD2
CASSISGGANTGELFF
TGTGCCAGCAGCATTAGCGGGGGGGCGAACACCGGGGAGCTGTTTTTT
>TRBV6-5|few|TRBJ1-6|TRBD1
CASRTGGSYNSPLHF
TGTGCCAGCAGAACAGGGGGCTCCTATAATTCACCCCTCCACTTT
>TRBV6-2/TRBV6-3|-|TRBJ2-7|-
CASSVTISEQYF
TGTGCCAGCAGCGTCACGATCTCCGAGCAGTACTTC
>TRBV7-2|-|TRBJ2-3|-
CASSQTRDTQYF
TGTGCCAGCAGCCAGACTAGGGATACGCAGTATTTT
>TRBV11-2|-|TRBJ2-3|-
CASSSPVTTDTQYF
TGTGCCAGCAGCTCGCCGGTTACAACAGATACGCAGTATTTT
>TRBV4-1|-|TRBJ1-1|TRBD1
CASSQVYRFRGSNTEAFF
TGCGCCAGCAGCCAAGTATATCGGTTCAGGGGGTCGAACACTGAAGCTTTCTTT
>TRBV14|few|TRBJ2-5|TRBD2
CASSSTELAGAEETQYF
TGTGCCAGCAGCTCCACCGAACTAGCGGGGGCCGAAGAGACCCAGTACTTC
>TRBV27|many|TRBJ1-5|-
CASSLMPGNQPQHF
TGTGCCAGCAGTTTAATGCCGGGCAATCAGCCCCAGCATTTT
>TRBV28|-|TRBJ2-3|TRBD1
CASSRTGVRDTQYF
TGTGCCAGCAGTCGGACAGGGGTTAGAGATACGCAGTATTTT
>TRBV5-4|many|TRBJ1-3|-
CASSLASTSSGNTIYF
TGTGCCAGCAGCTTGGCAAGTACCAGCTCTGGAAACACCATATATTTT
>TRBV6-1|once|TRBJ2-7|-
CASRVGGSSYEQYF
TGTGCCAGCAGGGTTGGTGGCAGTTCCTACGAGCAGTACTTC
>TRBV25-1|-|TRBJ1-3|-
CASNAGNTIYF
TGTGCCAGCAACGCAGGAAACACCATATATTTT
>TRBV12-3/TRBV12-4|many|TRBJ1-2|-
CASSSGNSGYTF
TGTGCCAGCAGTTCCGGTAACTCTGGCTACACCTTC
>TRBV5-6|few|TRBJ1-1|-
CASSFSPGSNTEAFF
TGTGCCAGCAGCTTTTCTCCGGGGTCAAACACTGAAGCTTTCTTT
>TRBV30|few|TRBJ2-7|TRBD1
CATSGTGYSYEQYF
TGTGCCACGAGTGGGACAGGCTACTCCTACGAGCAGTACTTC
>TRBV29-1|-|TRBJ2-7|-
CSVVPGLGALEQYF
TGCAGCGTTGTTCCCGGACTTGGGGCTCTCGAGCAGTACTTC
>TRBV27|many|TRBJ2-7|TRBD2
CASSLSAGGGFVQYF
TGTGCCAGCAGTTTATCAGCGGGGGGCGGATTCGTGCAGTACTTC